This T cell receptor (beta chain) was sequenced for a study of cytomegalovirus exposure and HLA in healthy donors (dated by TCRdb to about 2017). Broadly, across the study: According to an earlier analysis of 587 of the donors, about 190 million T cells yielded 90 million to 140 million unique TCR beta sequences and approximately 300 Gb of sequence data. The study was designed to test whether signatures of past pathogen exposure could be identified by cataloging public T cell receptors. Among under 450 genotyped donors of the cohort, an average of about 240,000 unique TCR beta nucleotide sequences were sequenced per donor, 15% to 20% of them non-productive. Rather than drawing on any new phenotypic data, the later analysis identified candidate immune exposures from TCR beta sequences and the way those sequences occurred across donors. In a later analysis, previously published TCR beta repertoires from about 640 donors were re-analyzed and high-resolution HLA genotyping was added so that TCR occurrence patterns could be studied. Roughly 5 DR-DQ haplotypes were handled as single units for association and clustering, since linkage in the cohort was strong. Donor age, sex, ethnicity and CMV serostatus were compiled alongside the repertoire data. The study profiled the T cell repertoires of fewer than 850 subjects by immunosequencing and related them to cytomegalovirus serostatus. Among the roughly 400 genotyped donors, around 81% belonged to the genetic ancestry cluster associated with self-reported Caucasian donors. In an earlier analysis of 500 to 650 of the donors, high-throughput TCR beta sequencing was used to judge whether each TCR beta V gene segment behaved as functional or pseudogenic. A separate validation cohort of roughly 130 different subjects was used in addition to the roughly 720-subject first cohort. The number of donors typed differed by locus, with roughly 620-640 for A, B, C, DRB1 and DQB1, over 500 for DQA1, nearly 610 for DPA1, and some 440 for DPB1. Class I and class II HLA loci were covered by the typing at four-digit resolution. An early release that covered about 640 HLA-typed donors contained about 290 gigabases of sequencing data and around 85 million unique TCR sequences. All discovery cohort repertoires had been generated using a single sequencing platform. To predict cytomegalovirus infection status, the study brought together high-throughput TCR immunosequencing, statistical association of individual TCRs with disease status, and machine learning. Genome-wide SNP genotypes for about 65% of the roughly 670 donors were used in a later genetic analysis, which treated that subset as a discovery cohort.

In total, roughly 670 healthy bone marrow donors made up the cohort. At the time of sampling, every cohort member was nominally healthy, though immune exposures that went unrecorded were likely present. The donor tested CMV seronegative and was one of the 352 seronegative cohort members. A peripheral blood sample was collected from each donor, and TCR beta sequencing was performed on peripheral blood mononuclear cells. The Qiagen DNeasy Blood Extraction Kit was used to extract genomic DNA from the blood cell samples. Library creation used the immunoSEQ multiplex PCR assay. For the multiplex PCR, a mixture combining 60 forward primers for TCR Vbeta segments and 13 reverse primers for TCR Jbeta segments was used. Amplification of the CDR3 region of rearranged TCR beta genes was performed with a multiplex PCR assay on genomic DNA. On the Illumina HiSeq System, the amplified TCR beta libraries were sequenced as 87-base-pair reads. The authors' analysis ran thus. In a later analysis, 80 million or so unique TCR beta chains were counted across the 650 to 700 repertoires, and roughly 11 million of these chains were shared by at least two donors. Raw reads were error-corrected and collapsed into unique sequences with a nearest-neighbor algorithm that merged closely related sequences to remove PCR and sequencing errors. To assign V, D and J gene segments, CDR3 sequences were aligned to IMGT reference sequences. For a sequence to be retained, a match of at least six nucleotides to both a V gene segment and a J gene segment was required. Rearrangements were called productive when the CDR3 lacked stop codons and stayed in frame with V and J; all others were non-productive. Following IMGT convention, CDR3 was defined as the stretch from the second conserved V-encoded cysteine to the conserved J-encoded phenylalanine. The earlier analysis of about 610 of the donors excluded any sequence lacking an unambiguous match to a single V gene segment. In an earlier analysis of more than 500 of the donors, a V segment was called functional when productive rearrangements were above 56.7%, and segregating when the standard deviation between donors exceeded 5%. A statistical classification framework was developed to diagnose cytomegalovirus status using the catalog of TCR beta chain sequences. V and J gene assignment, in a later analysis, came from comparing TCR nucleotide sequences with IMGT/GENE-DB human TR gene sequences. In a later analysis, CDR3 sequences and most-parsimonious VDJ recombination scenarios were assigned using the TCRdist pipeline. In a later analysis, every TCR beta chain was defined by the combination of its CDR3 amino acid sequence and its V-gene family, and reads without a unique V-gene family were dropped. In a later analysis, 450 to 600 highly shared, low-generation-probability nucleotide sequences were removed to address suspected cross-contamination and a sequencing artifact. In a later analysis, a clonal expansion index was calculated for each public chain from normalized within-repertoire ranks of inferred template counts. In a later analysis, generation probabilities were computed with a VDJ recombination model fitted to out-of-frame rearrangements, and the resulting probabilities were checked against IGoR. A later analysis scored TCR-TCR, TCR-HLA and TCR-CMV co-occurrence with hypergeometric tests, applying a repertoire-size bias correction to TCR pairs. False discovery rates were estimated in a later analysis by permuting HLA or CMV assignments 20 times. In a later analysis, co-occurring TCRs were grouped using DBSCAN, and TCRdist sequence similarity was added for clustering within HLA-allele-positive subsets. For co-occurrence clustering, repertoires with fewer than 30,000 or more than 120,000 public chains were excluded, along with about five repertoires with anomalous nucleotide sharing. In TCRdb, the immuneACCESS table is reduced to in-frame sequences with V and J assigned. These tables do not hold every clone; where another copy was compared, an unresolved V gene accounts for under half, and the others remain unexplained. Clonal size and the V and J genes are those of that table, whereas D and trimming came from the DNA. This sample has tens of thousands of clones in its table, and roughly four fifths of those were observed once. Approximately 3.7% of the sample is taken by the ten largest.

Taken from cysteine to phenylalanine, the CDR3 has 15 residues. Here the CDR3 DNA is all that survives: 45 bases in frame from base 1. The germline V gene (reference sequence) sets CDR1 to LNHDA and CDR2 to SQIVND. V is clipped by 7 bases and J by 5 bases, and the sequence between their germline boundaries is 20 bases long. Worth noting for this clone: The target of this receptor is not known. The record has no base qualities; no much larger clone is one base away.

Paper-wide results and their limitations: While some public TCRs were present in many individuals, most TCR sequences turned up only very rarely across donors. This cohort had only TCR beta chains sequenced, and the lack of alpha or paired-chain data limited which features could be detected. In a later analysis, most CMV-associated TCR beta chains were found to appear HLA-restricted, with HLA associations seemingly driven largely by CMV exposure. Strong co-occurrence of HLA alleles, especially DR and DQ, made assigning TCR associations to individual alleles difficult. Some IMGT-functional V segments, including TRBV6-2 and TRBV6-3, could not be distinguished by the 87-base-pair reads and were therefore excluded. In a later analysis, HLA-associated TCR beta chains showed more clonal expansion and lower generation probabilities than non-associated chains that were equally common. HLA typing was unavailable for some donors at each locus, so association tests used only the typed subset. The earlier analysis of approximately 590 of the donors excluded some 16 rarely observed V segments, including chromosome 9 orphons, because counts were too low. Correlated functional status among segregating V segments might be attributable to linkage disequilibrium, but an unknown experimental factor could not be ruled out. In both the original and validation cohorts, the classifier was reported to diagnose cytomegalovirus status with high specificity and sensitivity. In vitro tests confirmed that three of the cytomegalovirus-associated TCR beta chains recognize cytomegalovirus antigens. Roughly uniform sequencing depth across donors was assumed in presence/absence analyses, although this assumption may not hold. A later analysis reported that several top co-occurrence clusters appeared linked to parvovirus B19, influenza, CMV and Epstein-Barr virus. Compared with the roughly 700-donor mean, donors in an Asian-associated ancestry cluster had fewer N-insertions in productive TCRs, according to a later genetic analysis. Specific HLA alleles were associated with 18,000 or so TCR beta sequences at a false discovery rate of 0.05 in a later analysis. A further reported finding was that TCR beta sequences accurately predicted the HLA-A and HLA-B alleles for most subjects in the first cohort. Broadly in line with IMGT annotations, most TCR beta V segments showed up in productive rearrangements about 87% or about 30% of the time in an earlier analysis of around 600 of the donors. V-gene and J-gene trimming of TCR beta chains was associated with a missense DCLRE1C variant in a later genetic analysis, and the association was replicated in an independent cohort. The sequencing pipeline was judged likely to have produced a cluster of highly shared sequence variants as a technical artifact. In a later analysis, the rate of TCR association differed among HLA loci, with DRB1 alleles having the most associated TCRs and HLA-C alleles having the fewest. The authors suggested that the approach could potentially be extended to other disease states and immunological phenotypes. The study listed 150 to 200 TCR beta chains as associated with cytomegalovirus. CMV serostatus was the only immune exposure information available for the cohort.

This sequence uses TRBV19 and TRBJ1-2, with the D gene not clear enough to name. This clonotype was sampled from a man under 40 in good health and CMV-seronegative. Sequenced: PBMCs. The CDR3 here reads CASTLWQSGPYGYTF. In nucleotide form, the sequence is TGTGCCAGTACCCTTTGGCAGAGTGGGCCTTATGGCTACACCTTC.